One sample yielded the 6 T cell receptor beta chains listed below, sequenced in a study of blood T cell repertoires in COVID-19. The table came from immunoSEQ multiplex PCR; TCRdb's copy has only in-frame clones and leaves some out. The repertoire consists of 50,000 to 65,000 clones, with about 90% occurring once and the leading ten covering around 23%. Sequenced sample: peripheral blood. Receptor source: an elderly woman with COVID-19, enrolled during active disease.

This clone was seen a handful of times. This sequence joins TRBV5-8 and TRBJ2-7, with TRBD1 matching over 10 bases. CDR1 SGHTS and CDR2 YDEGEE come from the germline V gene. There are 13 residues in the CDR3. The ends lost 2 bases at V and 6 bases at J; junction bases unmatched: 2. The CDR3 reads CASSFDRGREQYF. CDR3 DNA: TGTGCCAGCAGCTTTGACAGGGGGCGCGAGCAGTACTTC.

V usage is TRBV3-1 (or the pseudogene TRBV3-2) and J usage is TRBJ1-2, with 7 positions matching TRBD1. The CDR3 has 16 amino acids. The germline gives CDR1 LGHDT, CDR2 YNNKEL (reference sequence). The junction had 19 bases not matched to a gene; V was cut back by 7 bases and J by 8 bases. The chain's CDR3 is CASTSTSVGGARGYTF. CDR3 sequence (DNA): TGTGCCAGCACCTCCACCTCTGTAGGGGGCGCGAGGGGCTACACCTTC.

The chain employs TRBV27 and TRBJ1-5, with D maybe TRBD1 (6 bases). Germline values: CDR1 MNHEY, CDR2 SMNVEV (reference sequence). The CDR3 covers 16 residues. V lost 2 bases and J lost 4, with 15 bases in between. CDR3 in amino acids: CASSLAGASGNQPQHF. Here the CDR3 DNA reads TGTGCCAGCAGTTTAGCGGGGGCGTCAGGGAATCAGCCCCAGCATTTT.

This chain joins TRBV9 and TRBJ1-4; D possibly corresponds to TRBD1 (6 bases). Trimming cost V 7 bases and J 0 bases, with 10 bases left between them. Germline V gives CDR1 SGDLS, CDR2 YYNGEE. The CDR3 is 14 residues long. CDR3 amino acids: CASGQGTTNEKLFF. As DNA, the CDR3 is TGTGCCAGCGGCCAGGGGACAACTAATGAAAAACTGTTTTTT. The complete variable domain, with remaining parts taken from reference TRBV9 and TRBJ1-4, reads DSGVTQTPKHLITATGQRVTLRCSPRSGDLSVYWYQQSLDQGLQFLIQYYNGEERAKGNILERFSAQQFPDLHSELNLSSLELGDSALYFCASGQGTTNEKLFFGSGTQLSVL.

The chain joins TRBV19 to TRBJ1-1; D not resolved. Trimming removed 6 bases at V and 1 base at J, with 6 bases between. This CDR3 has 12 residues. Germline loops: CDR1 LNHDA, CDR2 SQIVND (reference sequence). CDR3 nucleotides: TGTGCCAGTAGGGAGGGGAACACTGAAGCTTTCTTT. This gives the protein CASREGNTEAFF. The whole variable domain, remainder taken from reference TRBV19 and TRBJ1-1, is DGGITQSPKYLFRKEGQNVTLSCEQNLNHDAMYWYRQDPGQGLRLIYYSQIVNDFQKGDIAEGYSVSREKKESFPLTVTSAQKNPTAFYLCASREGNTEAFFGQGTRLTVV.

The V gene is TRBV10-1, the J gene TRBJ1-1; D gene uncertain. The V gene lost 0 bases and the J gene lost 11 bases, with 13 bases spanning the gap. CDR1 and CDR2 (germline): WNHNN, SYGVQD (reference sequence). CDR3 length: 13 amino acids. DNA of the CDR3: TGCGCCAGCAGTGAGTCTACGGGTACAACGGCTTTCTTT. This codes for CASSESTGTTAFF.